The next 8 T cell receptor beta chains were all read from a single sample in a study of T cells in Graves' hyperthyroidism and ophthalmopathy. What was amplified from RNA transcripts were TCR beta CDR3 regions. The HTBI primer set was used in a first-round RT-PCR of the TCR CDR3. Using its own MiXCR run on the multiplex PCR reads, TCRdb lists one record per CDR3 protein. The table shows about 560,000 distinct CDR3 sequences, with 16% occurring only once. Sequencing was done on a sample of blood. The receptors here all came from a woman aged 18-29 years with Graves' hyperthyroidism.

Turning to this clonotype: A much larger clone differs from this one at a single base, so this may be a read error. The chain uses TRBV28 and TRBJ2-7, with TRBD1 matching 8 bases. Unmatched junction bases numbered 4, after V lost 4 bases and J lost 5 bases. From germline, CDR1 is MDHEN and CDR2 SYDVKM. This CDR3 region has 13 residues. CDR3 protein: CASSYRGWDEQYF. The CDR3 coding sequence is TGTGCCAGCAGTTACAGGGGGTGGGACGAGCAGTACTTC.

The DNA for the CDR3 is TGTGCCAGCAGTGAAGGGCTGGCCTATAATTCACCCCTCCACTTT. This sequence encodes CASSEGLAYNSPLHF. The V gene is TRBV6-1, the J gene TRBJ1-6; D is ambiguous. The CDR3 sequence is 15 residues long. Germline CDR1 MNHNS, CDR2 SASEGT. Deletions cut 1 base from V and 2 bases from J, with 6 bases between.

This clonotype was recorded at least ten times. The chain is built from TRBV7-2 and TRBJ1-5, with 9 positions matching TRBD1. This CDR3 comprises 16 residues. Germline CDR1 is SGHTA and CDR2 is FQGNSA. V trimming: 5 bases; J trimming: 4 bases; junction bases outside the gene matches: 9. The CDR3 nucleotides read TGTGCCAGCAGCCCCCTACAGGGGGCGGGGAATCAGCCCCAGCATTTT. It translates to CASSPLQGAGNQPQHF. The variable domain in full, with the rest retrieved from reference TRBV7-2 and TRBJ1-5, is GAGVSQSPSNKVTEKGKDVELRCDPISGHTALYWYRQSLGQGLEFLIYFQGNSAPDKSGLPSDRFSAERTGGSVSTLTIQRTQQEDSAVYLCASSPLQGAGNQPQHFGDGTRLSIL.

This clonotype was detected ten times or more. V usage is TRBV7-8 and J usage is TRBJ2-1; D is possibly TRBD1 (5 bases). Trimming cost V 4 bases and J 2 bases, with 15 bases left between them. CDR1 is SGHVS and CDR2 is FQNEAQ in the germline V gene. This CDR3 region has 16 residues. DNA for the CDR3: TGTGCCAGCAGCTCACGACAGCCCGGGCCCTACAATGAGCAGTTCTTC. This codes for CASSSRQPGPYNEQFF.

This sequence joins TRBV29-1 and TRBJ1-2; possibly TRBD1 for D (5 bases). In germline, CDR1 is SQVTM, CDR2 ANQGSEA. V lost 6 bases and J 3 bases, leaving 20 bases between the germline ends. The length of the CDR3 is 15 residues. This CDR3 is CSVNPRLQAYYGYTF. In DNA form, the CDR3 reads TGCAGCGTGAACCCACGATTACAGGCTTACTATGGCTACACCTTC. Together with reference TRBV29-1 and TRBJ1-2, the CDR3 gives the full variable domain: SAVISQKPSRDICQRGTSLTIQCQVDSQVTMMFWYRQQPGQSLTLIATANQGSEATYESGFVIDKFPISRPNLTFSTLTVSNMSPEDSSIYLCSVNPRLQAYYGYTFGSGTRLTVV.

As for this clonotype: Since a much larger clone is just one base distant, this may be a read error. DNA for the CDR3: TGTGCCAGCAGCCCCCCAGGCGGCACCGGGGAGCTGTCTTTT. Protein: CASSPPGGTGELSF. This chain uses TRBV2 with TRBJ2-2; TRBD2 might be the D (5 bases). The CDR3 totals 14 residues. The germline V gene has CDR1 SNHLY and CDR2 FYNNEI.

The chain employs TRBV6-1 and TRBJ2-7; 10 nucleotides match TRBD2. Germline V gene lookup returns CDR1 MNHNS and CDR2 SASEGT. The CDR3 sequence is 15 residues long. V shed 9 bases, J shed 3 bases, and the junction held 11 bases outside the gene matches. The CDR3 DNA reads as TGTGCCAGTATTTGGACTAGCGGCAAGGACTACGAGCAGTACTTC. The encoded protein is CASIWTSGKDYEQYF.

This clonotype occurred once. A much larger clone differs from this one at a single base, so this may be a read error. The chain combines TRBV2 with TRBJ1-2, with D tentatively TRBD1 (5 bases). Per the germline V gene, CDR1 is SNHLY and CDR2 is FYNNEI. The CDR3 has 13 amino acids. CDR3 sequence reads: CASTEGVGYGCTF. CDR3 DNA sequence: TGTGCCAGCACCGAAGGGGTAGGGTATGGCTGCACCTTC.